The rows below give T cell receptor beta chains drawn from one sample of a study of cytomegalovirus exposure and HLA in healthy donors. Here immunoSEQ multiplex PCR was the method, and the copy in TCRdb shows in-frame clones only, minus some. The sample includes about 54,000 clones, about 92% of them seen just once. The sequenced material came from PBMCs. The receptors here all came from a woman under 30 in good health and CMV-seropositive. CDR3s include the opening cysteine and the closing phenylalanine or tryptophan. D genes are given only for firm matches. Clone size is not always given. Where it is, it says once, few, many or a class for expanded clones.

TGCGCCAGCAGGGTAGCGGGGGAAAGCACAGATACGCAGTATTTT	CASRVAGESTDTQYF	TRBV5-1	TRBJ2-3	TRBD2	.
TGTGCCAGCAGTGCCACATCCGGGACAGGGGTTTCAGATACGCAGTATTTT	CASSATSGTGVSDTQYF	TRBV25-1	TRBJ2-3	TRBD1	.
TGTGCCAGCACCCCAACCCTCCGACAGGGTTTAGCTTTCTTT	CASTPTLRQGLAFF	TRBV28	TRBJ1-1	TRBD1	.
TGTGCCAGCAGTTACAGGGGTCTCTCTGGAAACACCATATATTTT	CASSYRGLSGNTIYF	TRBV6-5	TRBJ1-3	.	.
TGTGCCAGTGGGGGGGCCGAATCACCCCTCCACTTT	CASGGAESPLHF	TRBV28	TRBJ1-6	.	.
TGTGCCAGCAGTTTAAGTCTAGGTGACAATCAGCCCCAGCATTTT	CASSLSLGDNQPQHF	TRBV28	TRBJ1-5	.	.
TGTGCCAGCAGTGATGGCCCGGGCTACGAGCAGTACTTC	CASSDGPGYEQYF	TRBV6-1	TRBJ2-7	.	.
TGTGCCATCAGGAAGGGGGTGGAGGAGCAGTACTTC	CAIRKGVEEQYF	TRBV10-3	TRBJ2-7	.	.
TGTGCCAGCAGTGTGGACGGGGGCTACGAGCAGTACTTC	CASSVDGGYEQYF	TRBV6-4	TRBJ2-7	.	few
TGTGCCAGCAGCTTAATGGGGACAGCGCTTCTCCACGAGCAGTACTTC	CASSLMGTALLHEQYF	TRBV11-2	TRBJ2-7	TRBD1	.
TGCGCCAGCAGCCCCATCGCAGGTTCTAACTATGGCTACACCTTC	CASSPIAGSNYGYTF	TRBV4-3	TRBJ1-2	.	.
TGCGCCAGCAGCTTGGGATCGGCAGGGGTCTATGGCTACACCTTC	CASSLGSAGVYGYTF	TRBV5-1	TRBJ1-2	.	once
TGTGCCAGCAGTGATGGGGGGGCGCTCACCGGGGAGCTGTTTTTT	CASSDGGALTGELFF	TRBV6-1	TRBJ2-2	.	.
TGTGCCAGCAGCTTTTCGGGGTTCTATGGCTACACCTTC	CASSFSGFYGYTF	TRBV5-4	TRBJ1-2	.	.
TGTGCCAGCAGCCCCACAGTGACCTCCTACGAGCAGTACTTC	CASSPTVTSYEQYF	TRBV7-9	TRBJ2-7	.	few
TGTGCCAGCTCGAACGGGGGTGATGTGGAGGAGCAGTTCTTC	CASSNGGDVEEQFF	TRBV7-2	TRBJ2-1	.	.
TGTGCCAGTAGTTCGAACAGGGAGTCCTACAATGAGCAGTTCTTC	CASSSNRESYNEQFF	TRBV19	TRBJ2-1	.	once
TGTGCCAGCAGCTTGGATCAGGCAGGAAACACTGAAGCTTTCTTT	CASSLDQAGNTEAFF	TRBV5-4	TRBJ1-1	.	.
TGTGCCAGCAGCCCTAGGACAGGGTACACAGATACGCAGTATTTT	CASSPRTGYTDTQYF	TRBV7-2	TRBJ2-3	TRBD1	once
TGTGCCTGGAACCCCGGACAGGGAGGGGACACTGAAGCTTTCTTT	CAWNPGQGGDTEAFF	TRBV30	TRBJ1-1	TRBD1	.
TGTGCCAGCAGCTTGAGGACAGGGCGTTTCGATGAGCAGTTCTTC	CASSLRTGRFDEQFF	TRBV5-6	TRBJ2-1	TRBD1	.
TGTGCCAGCAGCTTGGAACGACAGGGGGCGAGCACCGGGGAGCTGTTTTTT	CASSLERQGASTGELFF	TRBV5-4	TRBJ2-2	TRBD1	.
TGTGCCAGCAGCTTAGGGGTCGGGATAGAGAACGAGCAGTACTTC	CASSLGVGIENEQYF	TRBV7-6	TRBJ2-7	.	.
TGTGCCAGCTCACTCGGGACAGGGGGCCGGGGCTACACCTTC	CASSLGTGGRGYTF	TRBV18	TRBJ1-2	TRBD1	.
TGTGCCAGCAGCCTAGCGGGGACTAACAATGAGCAGTTCTTC	CASSLAGTNNEQFF	TRBV7-9	TRBJ2-1	TRBD2	.
TGTGCCAGCAGTTTACCGGGGGGGCCCAGAAACACCATATATTTT	CASSLPGGPRNTIYF	TRBV27	TRBJ1-3	.	.
TGTGCCACCAGCAGACGGGACTCCTACGAGCAGTACTTC	CATSRRDSYEQYF	TRBV15	TRBJ2-7	.	.
TGTGCCAGCAGGAATACCGGGAGTCGAAACATTCAGTACTTC	CASRNTGSRNIQYF	TRBV28	TRBJ2-4	.	.
TGTGCCAGTAGTCTCTCTCGGGGTGATACGCAGTATTTT	CASSLSRGDTQYF	TRBV19	TRBJ2-3	.	once
TGTGCCAGCAGTTTGGTCACGGGGGTTGGCACTGAAGCTTTCTTT	CASSLVTGVGTEAFF	TRBV28	TRBJ1-1	.	few
TGTGCCAGCAGCCAAGCCCAGGGTATTACCTACGAGCAGTACTTC	CASSQAQGITYEQYF	TRBV14	TRBJ2-7	.	.
TGTGCCAGCAGCCGAAGGGGTGGCGATGATGGCTACACCTTC	CASSRRGGDDGYTF	TRBV7-9	TRBJ1-2	.	.
TGTGCCAGTAGTACCCGGGACAGTAATGAAAAACTGTTTTTT	CASSTRDSNEKLFF	TRBV19	TRBJ1-4	TRBD1	.
TGTGCCAGCAGTGGACAGTTAGATGTAGGCACAGATACGCAGTATTTT	CASSGQLDVGTDTQYF	TRBV25-1	TRBJ2-3	.	once
TGTGCCAGCACCCCTTTGACCGCCGGACTAGACCCAGATACGCAGTATTTT	CASTPLTAGLDPDTQYF	TRBV5-6	TRBJ2-3	TRBD2	.
TGTGCCAGCAGTGGCCCCAGTAGGGGTAATGAAAAACTGTTTTTT	CASSGPSRGNEKLFF	TRBV2	TRBJ1-4	.	.
TGCGCCAGCAGCCAATACGACAGGGTCTCCACTGAAGCTTTCTTT	CASSQYDRVSTEAFF	TRBV4-3	TRBJ1-1	TRBD1	.
TGTGCCAGCAGCGTCCGGGGACTAGCGGGGGCTTACAATGAGCAGTTCTTC	CASSVRGLAGAYNEQFF	TRBV7-3	TRBJ2-1	TRBD2	.
TGCGCCAGCAGCTTGGACGGGACAGGGGATTTCTATGGCTACACCTTC	CASSLDGTGDFYGYTF	TRBV5-1	TRBJ1-2	TRBD1	.
TGTGCCAGCAGTTACTCGACCGGACAGGAGAATGAAAAACTGTTTTTT	CASSYSTGQENEKLFF	TRBV6-5	TRBJ1-4	TRBD1	.
TGTGCCAGCAGCCCCCGGACTAGCGGGGAGGATACGCAGTATTTT	CASSPRTSGEDTQYF	TRBV9	TRBJ2-3	TRBD2	.
TGTGCCAGCAGTTACTACAGTCGACCCAATTCACCCCTCCACTTT	CASSYYSRPNSPLHF	TRBV6-5	TRBJ1-6	.	.
TGTGCCAGCTCACCAGCGGGACAGGAAAATTCACCCCTCCACTTT	CASSPAGQENSPLHF	TRBV18	TRBJ1-6	TRBD1	once
TGTGCCACCAGAGACGGGGTCAATGAGCAGTTCTTC	CATRDGVNEQFF	TRBV15	TRBJ2-1	.	.
TGTGCCAGCAGCTTATCGGGGACACCCACAGATACGCAGTATTTT	CASSLSGTPTDTQYF	TRBV11-3	TRBJ2-3	.	.
TGTGCCAGCAGCGCCCTCCCCCGGGGGTACGAGCAGTACTTC	CASSALPRGYEQYF	TRBV9	TRBJ2-7	.	.
TGTGCCAGCAGGCGGGACAGCAGCTCCTACGAGCAGTACTTC	CASRRDSSSYEQYF	TRBV6-5	TRBJ2-7	.	.
TGTGCCAGCAGCGTAGCACAGGGTGGAGAGACCCAGTACTTC	CASSVAQGGETQYF	TRBV9	TRBJ2-5	.	.